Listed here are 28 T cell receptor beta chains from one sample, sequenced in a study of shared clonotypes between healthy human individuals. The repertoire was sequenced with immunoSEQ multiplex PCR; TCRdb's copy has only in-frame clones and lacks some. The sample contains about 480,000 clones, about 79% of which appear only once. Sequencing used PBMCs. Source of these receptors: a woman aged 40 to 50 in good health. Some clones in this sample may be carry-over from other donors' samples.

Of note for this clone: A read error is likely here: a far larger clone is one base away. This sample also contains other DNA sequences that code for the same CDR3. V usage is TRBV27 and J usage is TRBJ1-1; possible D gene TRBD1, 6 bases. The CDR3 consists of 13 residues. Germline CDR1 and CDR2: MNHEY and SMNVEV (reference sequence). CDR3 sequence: CASSSTGNTEAFF. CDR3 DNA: TGTGCCAGCAGTTCCACAGGGAACACTGAGGCTTTCTTT.

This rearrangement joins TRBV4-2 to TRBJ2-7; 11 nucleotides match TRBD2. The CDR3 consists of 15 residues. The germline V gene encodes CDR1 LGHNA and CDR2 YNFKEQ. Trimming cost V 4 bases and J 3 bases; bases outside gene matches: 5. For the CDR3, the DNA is TGTGCCAGCAGCCCTAGAACTAGCGGGAGCTACGAGCAGTACTTC. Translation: CASSPRTSGSYEQYF.

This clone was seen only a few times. CDR3 nucleotides: TGTGCCGGAGTACAGGGGTACAATGAGCAGTTCTTC. Residues: CAGVQGYNEQFF. The chain links TRBV5-8 to TRBJ2-1; 7 nucleotides agree with TRBD1. V lost 10 bases and J lost 4; bases outside the gene matches: 5. Germline CDR1 SGHTS, CDR2 YDEGEE. This CDR3 region has 12 residues.

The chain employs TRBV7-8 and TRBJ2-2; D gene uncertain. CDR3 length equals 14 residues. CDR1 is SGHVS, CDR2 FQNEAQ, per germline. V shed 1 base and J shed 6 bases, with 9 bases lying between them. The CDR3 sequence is CASSLERVAGELFF. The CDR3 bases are TGTGCCAGCAGCTTAGAAAGAGTGGCCGGGGAGCTGTTTTTT.

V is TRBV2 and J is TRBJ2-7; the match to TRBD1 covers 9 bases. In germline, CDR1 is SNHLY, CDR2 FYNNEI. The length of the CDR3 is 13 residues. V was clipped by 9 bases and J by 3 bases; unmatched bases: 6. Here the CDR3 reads CASRTGVVYEQYF. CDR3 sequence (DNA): TGTGCCAGTCGGACAGGGGTGGTCTACGAGCAGTACTTC.

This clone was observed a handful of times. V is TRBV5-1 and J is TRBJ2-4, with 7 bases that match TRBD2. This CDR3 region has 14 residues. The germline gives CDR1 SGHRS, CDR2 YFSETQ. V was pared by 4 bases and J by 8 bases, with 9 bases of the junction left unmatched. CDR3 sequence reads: CASSPRTSADIQYF. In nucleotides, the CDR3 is TGCGCCAGCAGCCCCCGGACTAGTGCCGACATTCAGTACTTC. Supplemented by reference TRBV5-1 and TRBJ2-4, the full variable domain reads KAGVTQTPRYLIKTRGQQVTLSCSPISGHRSVSWYQQTPGQGLQFLFEYFSETQRNKGNFPGRFSGRQFSNSRSEMNVSTLELGDSALYLCASSPRTSADIQYFGAGTRLSVL.

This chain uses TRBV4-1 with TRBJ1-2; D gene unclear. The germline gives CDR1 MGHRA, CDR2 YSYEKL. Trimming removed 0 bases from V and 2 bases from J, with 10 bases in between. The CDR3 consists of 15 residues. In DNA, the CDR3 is TGCGCCAGCAGCCAAGAAACGGGAGGGAACTATGGCTACACCTTC. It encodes CASSQETGGNYGYTF.

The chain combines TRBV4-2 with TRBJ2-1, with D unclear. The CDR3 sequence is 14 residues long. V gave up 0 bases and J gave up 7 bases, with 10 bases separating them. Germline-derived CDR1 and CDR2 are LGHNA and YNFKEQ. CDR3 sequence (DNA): TGTGCCAGCAGCCAAGATAGAAACGGGAATGAGCAGTTCTTC. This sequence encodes CASSQDRNGNEQFF.

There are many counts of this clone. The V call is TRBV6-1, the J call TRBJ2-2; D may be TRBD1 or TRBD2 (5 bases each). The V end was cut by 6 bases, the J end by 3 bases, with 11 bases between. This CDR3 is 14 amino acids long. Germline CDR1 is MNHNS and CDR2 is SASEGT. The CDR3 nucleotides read TGTGCCAGCAGGTCAGGGACGGACACCGGGGAGCTGTTTTTT. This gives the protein CASRSGTDTGELFF.

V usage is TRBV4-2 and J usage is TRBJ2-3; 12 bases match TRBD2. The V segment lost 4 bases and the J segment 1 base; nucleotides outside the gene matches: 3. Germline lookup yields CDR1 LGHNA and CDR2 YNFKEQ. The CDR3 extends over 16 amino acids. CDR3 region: CASSPGLAGGTDTQYF. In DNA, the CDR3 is TGTGCCAGCAGCCCGGGACTAGCGGGTGGCACAGATACGCAGTATTTT.

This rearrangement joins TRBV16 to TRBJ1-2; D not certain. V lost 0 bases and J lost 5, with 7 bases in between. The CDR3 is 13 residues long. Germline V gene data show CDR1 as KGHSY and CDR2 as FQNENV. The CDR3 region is CASSQSWQYGYTF. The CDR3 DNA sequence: TGTGCCAGCAGCCAATCGTGGCAGTATGGCTACACCTTC.

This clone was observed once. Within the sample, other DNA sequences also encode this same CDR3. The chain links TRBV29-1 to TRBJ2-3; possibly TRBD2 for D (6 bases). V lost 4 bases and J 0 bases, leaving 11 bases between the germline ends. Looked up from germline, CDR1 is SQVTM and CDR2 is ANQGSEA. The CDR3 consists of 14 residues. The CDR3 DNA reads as TGCAGCGTTGCGAGCGGGTCTAGCACAGATACGCAGTATTTT. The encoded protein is CSVASGSSTDTQYF.

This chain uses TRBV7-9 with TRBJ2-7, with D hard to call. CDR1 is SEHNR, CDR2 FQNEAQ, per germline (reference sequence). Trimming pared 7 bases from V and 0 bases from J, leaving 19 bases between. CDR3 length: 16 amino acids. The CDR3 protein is CASNDLGALGSYEQYF. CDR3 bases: TGTGCCAGCAACGATTTAGGCGCCCTCGGCTCCTACGAGCAGTACTTC.

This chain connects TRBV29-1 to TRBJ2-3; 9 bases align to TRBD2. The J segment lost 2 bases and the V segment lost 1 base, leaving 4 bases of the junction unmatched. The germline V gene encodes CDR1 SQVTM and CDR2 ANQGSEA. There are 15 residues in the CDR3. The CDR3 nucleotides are TGCAGCGTTGAAGTAGCGGGAGTGTCCACAGATACGCAGTATTTT. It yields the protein CSVEVAGVSTDTQYF.

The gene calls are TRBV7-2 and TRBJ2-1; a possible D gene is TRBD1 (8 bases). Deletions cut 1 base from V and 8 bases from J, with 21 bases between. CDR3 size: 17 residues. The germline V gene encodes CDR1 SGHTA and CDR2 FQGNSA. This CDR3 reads CASSLVRGQGAHDEQFF. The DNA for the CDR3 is TGTGCCAGCAGCTTAGTGCGGGGGCAGGGGGCTCATGATGAGCAGTTCTTC.

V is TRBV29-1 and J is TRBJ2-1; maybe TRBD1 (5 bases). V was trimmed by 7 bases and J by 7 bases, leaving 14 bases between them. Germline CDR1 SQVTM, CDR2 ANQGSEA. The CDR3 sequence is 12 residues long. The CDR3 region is CSASVGANEQFF. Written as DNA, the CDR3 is TGCAGCGCCTCAGTAGGGGCGAATGAGCAGTTCTTC.

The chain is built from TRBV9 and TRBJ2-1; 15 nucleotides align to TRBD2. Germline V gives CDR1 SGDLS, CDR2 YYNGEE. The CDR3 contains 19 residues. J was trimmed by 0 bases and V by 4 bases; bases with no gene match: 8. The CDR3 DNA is TGTGCCAGCAGCCCCCGGACTAGCGGGAGGGCAAGCTCCTACAATGAGCAGTTCTTC. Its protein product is CASSPRTSGRASSYNEQFF.

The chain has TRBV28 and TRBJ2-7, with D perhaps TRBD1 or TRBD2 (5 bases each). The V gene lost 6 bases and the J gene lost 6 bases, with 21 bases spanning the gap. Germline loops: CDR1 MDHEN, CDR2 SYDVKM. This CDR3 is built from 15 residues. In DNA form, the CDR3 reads TGTGCCAGCAGCCTAGGGGAGTACGTGGTGAGCGAGCAGTACTTC. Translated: CASSLGEYVVSEQYF. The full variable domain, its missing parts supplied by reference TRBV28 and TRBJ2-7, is DVKVTQSSRYLVKRTGEKVFLECVQDMDHENMFWYRQDPGLGLRLIYFSYDVKMKEKGDIPEGYSVSREKKERFSLILESASTNQTSMYLCASSLGEYVVSEQYFGPGTRLTVT.

The CDR3, as DNA: TGTGCCAGCAGGGACTCGTACACAGATACGCAGTATTTT. Protein: CASRDSYTDTQYF. The chain uses TRBV2 and TRBJ2-3; a weak D match, TRBD2 (5 bases). Trimming removed 6 bases from V and 2 bases from J, with 9 bases in between. Germline values: CDR1 SNHLY, CDR2 FYNNEI. There are 13 residues in the CDR3.

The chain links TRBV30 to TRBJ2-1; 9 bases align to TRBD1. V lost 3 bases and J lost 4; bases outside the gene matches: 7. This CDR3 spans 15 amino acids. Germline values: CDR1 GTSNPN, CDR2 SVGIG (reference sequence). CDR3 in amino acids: CAWSRGQGWYNEQFF. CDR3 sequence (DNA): TGTGCCTGGAGCCGAGGACAGGGGTGGTACAATGAGCAGTTCTTC.

The CDR3 reads CASSGVDLGYTF. For the CDR3, the DNA is TGTGCCAGCAGTGGGGTGGACCTTGGCTACACCTTC. The chain combines TRBV2 with TRBJ1-2; D unclear. V lost 4 bases and J lost 7, with 10 bases in between. The CDR3 length is 12 residues. CDR1 and CDR2 from the germline V gene are SNHLY and FYNNEI. Based on the CDR3 plus reference TRBV2 and TRBJ1-2, the full variable domain is EPEVTQTPSHQVTQMGQEVILRCVPISNHLYFYWYRQILGQKVEFLVSFYNNEISEKSEIFDDQFSVERPDGSNFTLKIRSTKLEDSAMYFCASSGVDLGYTFGSGTRLTVV.

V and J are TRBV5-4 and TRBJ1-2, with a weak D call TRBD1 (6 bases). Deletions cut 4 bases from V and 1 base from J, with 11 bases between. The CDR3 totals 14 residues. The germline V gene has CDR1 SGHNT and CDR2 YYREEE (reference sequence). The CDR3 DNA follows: TGTGCCAGCAGCGTGGTGGACAGTAACTATGGCTACACCTTC. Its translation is CASSVVDSNYGYTF.

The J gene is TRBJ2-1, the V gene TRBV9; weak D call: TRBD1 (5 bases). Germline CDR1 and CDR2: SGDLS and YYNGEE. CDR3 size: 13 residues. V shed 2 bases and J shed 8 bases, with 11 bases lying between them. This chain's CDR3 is CASSVDSLDEQFF. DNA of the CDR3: TGTGCCAGCAGCGTCGACAGTCTCGATGAGCAGTTCTTC.

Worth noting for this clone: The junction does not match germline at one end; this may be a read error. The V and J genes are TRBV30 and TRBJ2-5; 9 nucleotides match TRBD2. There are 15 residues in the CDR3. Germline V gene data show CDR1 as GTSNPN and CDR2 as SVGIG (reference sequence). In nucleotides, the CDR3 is TGTGCCTGGGGTGTTGGACTAGCGAGGGGAGAGACCCAGTACTTC. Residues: CAWGVGLARGETQYF.

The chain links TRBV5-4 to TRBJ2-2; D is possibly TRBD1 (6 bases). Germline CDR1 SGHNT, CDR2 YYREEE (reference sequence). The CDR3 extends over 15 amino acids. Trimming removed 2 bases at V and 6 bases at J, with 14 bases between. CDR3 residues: CASSFWAGAAGELFF. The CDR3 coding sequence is TGTGCCAGCAGCTTTTGGGCAGGGGCAGCCGGGGAGCTGTTTTTT.

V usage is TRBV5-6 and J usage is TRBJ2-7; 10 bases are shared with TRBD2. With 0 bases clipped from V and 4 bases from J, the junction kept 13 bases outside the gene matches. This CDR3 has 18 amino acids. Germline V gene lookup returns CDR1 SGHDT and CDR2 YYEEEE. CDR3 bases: TGTGCCAGCAGCTTGGCGCTGCATTGGGCTAGCGGGAGTTACGAGCAGTACTTC. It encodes CASSLALHWASGSYEQYF. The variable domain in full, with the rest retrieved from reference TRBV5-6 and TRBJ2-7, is DAGVTQSPTHLIKTRGQQVTLRCSPKSGHDTVSWYQQALGQGPQFIFQYYEEEERQRGNFPDRFSGHQFPNYSSELNVNALLLGDSALYLCASSLALHWASGSYEQYFGPGTRLTVT.

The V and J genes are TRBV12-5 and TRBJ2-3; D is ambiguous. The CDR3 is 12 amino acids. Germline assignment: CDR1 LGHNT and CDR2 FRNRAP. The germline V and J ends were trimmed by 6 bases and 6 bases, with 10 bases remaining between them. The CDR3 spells CASGSLGDTQYF. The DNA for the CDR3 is TGTGCTAGTGGCTCCCTCGGCGATACGCAGTATTTT. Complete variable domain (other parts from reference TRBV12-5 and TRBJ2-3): DARVTQTPRHKVTEMGQEVTMRCQPILGHNTVFWYRQTMMQGLELLAYFRNRAPLDDSGMPKDRFSAEMPDATLATLKIQPSEPRDSAVYFCASGSLGDTQYFGPGTRLTVL.

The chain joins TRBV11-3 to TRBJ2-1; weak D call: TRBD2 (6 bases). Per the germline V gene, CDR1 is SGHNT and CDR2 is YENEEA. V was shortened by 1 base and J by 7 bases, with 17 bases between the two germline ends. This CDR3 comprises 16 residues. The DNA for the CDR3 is TGTGCCAGCAGCTTAGGAGAGGCGGGAATAGGGAATGAGCAGTTCTTC. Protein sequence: CASSLGEAGIGNEQFF.